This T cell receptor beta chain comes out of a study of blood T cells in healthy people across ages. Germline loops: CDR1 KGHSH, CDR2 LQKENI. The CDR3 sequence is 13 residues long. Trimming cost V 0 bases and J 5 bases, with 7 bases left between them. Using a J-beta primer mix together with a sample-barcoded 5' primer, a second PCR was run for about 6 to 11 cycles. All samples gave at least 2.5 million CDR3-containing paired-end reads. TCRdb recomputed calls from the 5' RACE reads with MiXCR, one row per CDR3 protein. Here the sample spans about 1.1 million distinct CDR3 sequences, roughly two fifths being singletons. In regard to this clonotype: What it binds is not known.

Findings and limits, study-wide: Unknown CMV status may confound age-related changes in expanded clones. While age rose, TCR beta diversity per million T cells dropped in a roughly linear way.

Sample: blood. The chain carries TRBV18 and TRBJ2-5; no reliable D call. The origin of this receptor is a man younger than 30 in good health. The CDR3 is CASSPPDTETQYF. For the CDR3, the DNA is TGTGCCAGCTCACCACCAGATACGGAGACCCAGTACTTC.